A single T cell receptor (beta chain) is shown here with its context. What it recognizes is unknown. Germline V gene data show CDR1 as DFQATT and CDR2 as SNEGSKA (reference sequence). CDR3 length: 13 amino acids. The ends were cut back, 3 bases at V and 2 bases at J, with 10 bases in the middle. Profiled with immunoSEQ multiplex PCR; TCRdb holds only in-frame clones, not every one. The top ten clones hold roughly 1.7% of a sample with about 79,000 clones, 74% of them seen once. In the ViraFEST assay, antigen-specific CD4+ clonotypes were identified by expansion after peptide-pool stimulation. Culture proceeded for more than nine days, and CD4+ T cells were then isolated. A half-volume exchange with IL-2 medium occurred on days 3 and 7. The sample is drawn from a study of vaccination effects on CD4 cells after COVID-19.

The specimen was CD4+ T cells from PBMCs cultured with HCoV-229E spike peptides, collected before COVID-19 vaccination. This receptor was identified in a human donor who received a COVID-19 vaccine. The chain is built from TRBV20-1 and TRBJ1-2; D call uncertain. CDR3 in DNA: TGCAGTGCTAGTTTGGTGGGCAACTATGGCTACACCTTC. Protein product: CSASLVGNYGYTF.